A single TCR beta chain is shown here with its context. Its antigen is still unknown. These data originate in a study of OX40 agonist ivuxolimab in advanced cancers. Study results and limitations: At 0.1-3.0 mg/kg, partial responders had clonal expansion among the lowest observed. CD8+ T cells were the subset that, on average, had more expanded clones than CD4+.

TCRdb's table, derived via immunoSEQ multiplex PCR, lists solely in-frame clones and lacks some. The sample carries tens of thousands of clones, approximately 89% recorded once. Germline CDR1 and CDR2: SGHVS and FQNEAQ. V gave up 3 bases and J gave up 0 bases, with 17 bases separating them. CDR3 length: 18 residues. The chain is built from TRBV7-8 and TRBJ2-2; maybe TRBD2 (6 bases). This sequence originates from an adult with an advanced solid tumor such as melanoma, head and neck, liver or kidney cancer. The sample consisted of CD4+ or CD8+ T cells sorted from blood, taken in a trial of the OX40 agonist ivuxolimab. For the CDR3, the DNA is TGTGCCAGCAGCTTCCCCGGAGGGAACAGACCGAACACCGGGGAGCTGTTTTTT. Its translation is CASSFPGGNRPNTGELFF.